This T cell receptor (beta chain) originates from a study of monozygotic twins with inflammatory bowel disease. As concerns this clonotype: Its antigen is currently unknown.

TCRdb reprocessed the 5' RACE reads and reports one entry per CDR3 protein, with no DNA. The sample yields just over 300,000 distinct CDR3 sequences, of which the top ten take up approximately 5.9%. Study-wide results and limits: Lower TCRbeta diversity (inverse Simpson) was seen in IBD patients than in healthy co-twins.

The sequencing sample was made of blood. This TCR came from a human donor with ulcerative colitis or Crohn's disease, or a healthy co-twin of an affected twin (not recorded which).

CDR3 sequence: CSVSMGTDTQYF. This chain joins TRBV29-1 and TRBJ2-3. This CDR3 has 12 residues. CDR1 SQVTM and CDR2 ANQGSEA come from the germline V gene.